This T cell receptor beta chain appears in the sequencing data of a study of cytomegalovirus exposure and HLA in healthy donors. Primers: 60 Vbeta forward and 13 Jbeta reverse. Measured with immunoSEQ multiplex PCR; TCRdb has only the in-frame clones, and not every one. The data show about 140,000 clones, approximately 80% seen once. The V segment lost 5 bases and the J segment 1 base; nucleotides outside the gene matches: 11. The germline CDR1 and CDR2 sequences are LNHDA and SQIVND (reference sequence). CDR3 length equals 16 residues. V and J are TRBV19 and TRBJ2-7, with 7 bases matching TRBD1. This TCR was recovered from a man aged 25 to 40 in good health and CMV-seronegative. Material for sequencing was PBMCs. The CDR3 bases are TGTGCCAGTAGTCCTTTTTCCGGGACAGTGTCCTACGAGCAGTACTTC. This gives the protein CASSPFSGTVSYEQYF.